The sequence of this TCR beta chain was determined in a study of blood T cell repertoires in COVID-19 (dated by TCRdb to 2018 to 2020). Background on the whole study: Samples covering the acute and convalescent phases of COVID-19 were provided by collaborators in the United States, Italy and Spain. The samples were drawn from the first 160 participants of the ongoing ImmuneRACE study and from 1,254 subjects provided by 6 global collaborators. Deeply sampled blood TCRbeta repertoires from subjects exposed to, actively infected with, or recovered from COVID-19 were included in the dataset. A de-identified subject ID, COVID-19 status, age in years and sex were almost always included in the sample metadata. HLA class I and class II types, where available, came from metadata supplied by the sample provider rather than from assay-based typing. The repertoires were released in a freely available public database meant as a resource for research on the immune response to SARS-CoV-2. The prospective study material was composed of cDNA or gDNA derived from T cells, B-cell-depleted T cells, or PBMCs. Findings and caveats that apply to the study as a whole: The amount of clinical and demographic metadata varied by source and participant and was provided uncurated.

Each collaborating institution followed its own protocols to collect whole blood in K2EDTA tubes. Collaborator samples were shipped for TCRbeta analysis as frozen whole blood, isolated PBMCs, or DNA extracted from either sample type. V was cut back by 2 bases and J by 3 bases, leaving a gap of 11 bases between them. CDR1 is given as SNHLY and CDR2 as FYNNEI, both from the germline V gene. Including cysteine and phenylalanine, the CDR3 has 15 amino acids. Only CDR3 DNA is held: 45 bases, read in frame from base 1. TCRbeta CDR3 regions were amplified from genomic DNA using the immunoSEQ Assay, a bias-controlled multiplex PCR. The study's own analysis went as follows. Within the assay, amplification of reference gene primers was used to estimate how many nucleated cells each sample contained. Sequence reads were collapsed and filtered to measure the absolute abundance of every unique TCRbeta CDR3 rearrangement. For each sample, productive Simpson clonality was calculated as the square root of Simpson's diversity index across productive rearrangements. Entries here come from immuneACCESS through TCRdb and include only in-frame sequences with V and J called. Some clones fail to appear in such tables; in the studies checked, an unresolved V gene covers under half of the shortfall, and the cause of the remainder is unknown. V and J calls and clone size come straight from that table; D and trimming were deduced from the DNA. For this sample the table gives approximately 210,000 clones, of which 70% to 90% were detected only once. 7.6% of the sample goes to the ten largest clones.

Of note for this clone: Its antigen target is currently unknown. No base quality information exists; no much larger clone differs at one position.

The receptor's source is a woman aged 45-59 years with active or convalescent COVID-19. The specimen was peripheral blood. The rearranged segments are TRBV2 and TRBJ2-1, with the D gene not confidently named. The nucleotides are TGTGCCAGCAGTGAACGCCGGCAGGACTACAATGAGCAGTTCTTC. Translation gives CASSERRQDYNEQFF.